This T cell receptor beta chain comes out of a study of cytomegalovirus exposure and HLA in healthy donors. The CDR3 totals 16 residues. Germline assignment: CDR1 SGHTA and CDR2 FQGNSA. The ends lost 5 bases at V and 5 bases at J; junction bases unmatched: 12. Vbeta (60) and Jbeta (13) primers were used in the PCR. Repertoires were generated with immunoSEQ multiplex PCR, while TCRdb's copy carries only in-frame clones and drops some. Of approximately 200,000 clones listed, roughly 80% are singletons. The chain is built from TRBV7-2 and TRBJ1-1; TRBD1 agrees at 9 bases. This clonotype was sampled from a woman between 18 and 29 years old in good health and CMV-seronegative. The material sequenced was PBMCs. In nucleotides, the CDR3 is TGTGCCAGCAGCAGGGGACAGGGATATTCAGAGACTGAAGCTTTCTTT. Translated, it gives CASSRGQGYSETEAFF.